This T cell receptor (beta chain) is from a study of cytomegalovirus exposure and HLA in healthy donors. The table lists this clone with a few counts. This PCR relied on a set of 60 Vbeta primers and 13 Jbeta primers. Assay used: immunoSEQ multiplex PCR; TCRdb lists only in-frame clones, some missing. Found here are over 45,000 clones, roughly four fifths of them singletons; the top ten hold 2% to 2.5%. Germline lookup yields CDR1 SQVTM and CDR2 ANQGSEA. CDR3 length: 13 amino acids. Trimming removed 6 bases at V and 6 bases at J, with 17 bases between. This receptor was obtained from a boy aged 10-17 years in good health and CMV-seropositive. Source material: PBMCs. The chain has TRBV29-1 and TRBJ2-5; possibly TRBD1 for D (7 bases). CDR3 DNA: TGCAGCGTCCCAGGGGGGATGCTCCAGACCCAGTACTTC. Residues: CSVPGGMLQTQYF. The variable domain in full, with the rest retrieved from reference TRBV29-1 and TRBJ2-5, is SAVISQKPSRDICQRGTSLTIQCQVDSQVTMMFWYRQQPGQSLTLIATANQGSEATYESGFVIDKFPISRPNLTFSTLTVSNMSPEDSSIYLCSVPGGMLQTQYFGPGTRLLVL.